The clone carrying this T cell receptor beta chain occurred many times. The CDR3 runs to 14 residues. V was trimmed by 2 bases and J by 1 base, leaving 8 bases between them. Germline loops: CDR1 WSHSY, CDR2 SAAADI. These data come from a study of T cells in Graves' hyperthyroidism and ophthalmopathy. From RNA transcripts, TCR beta CDR3 regions were amplified. The TCR CDR3 was amplified in a first-round RT-PCR using the HTBI primer set. A single record per CDR3 protein comes from TCRdb applying MiXCR to the multiplex PCR reads. The sample yields 400,000 to 550,000 distinct CDR3 sequences, 14% seen once. Fresh 10 ml peripheral blood yielded PBMCs.

What was sequenced was blood. The J gene is TRBJ2-5, the V gene TRBV10-2; D gene uncertain. The source is a woman between 18 and 29 years old with Graves' hyperthyroidism. This chain's CDR3 is CASSEVGSQETQYF. As DNA, the CDR3 is TGCGCCAGCAGTGAGGTGGGCAGCCAAGAGACCCAGTACTTC.